Sample share makes the clone carrying this T cell receptor (beta chain) medium-sized. Sequencing was performed with immunoSEQ multiplex PCR; in TCRdb, only in-frame clones are kept and a portion is missing. The repertoire consists of around 70,000 clones, with roughly nine tenths occurring once and the leading ten covering approximately 3%. This sample is drawn from a study of cytotoxic CD8 clonotypes in ibrutinib-treated CLL. Background on the study: Recorded responses included around 24 partial and 2 complete; following median around 68 months, roughly 15 stayed remitted and 12 progressed.

V was shortened by 4 bases and J by 0 bases, with 14 bases between the two germline ends. This CDR3 contains 15 residues. The germline V gene has CDR1 SGHDT and CDR2 YYEEEE. This rearrangement joins TRBV5-6 to TRBJ2-7; unclear D gene. Sequencing was performed on PBMCs, taken after 12 months of ibrutinib treatment. The receptor's source is a human donor with chronic lymphocytic leukemia. The CDR3 DNA reads as TGTGCCAGCAGCGAAGACCCTTACAGCTCCTACGAGCAGTACTTC. Its protein is CASSEDPYSSYEQYF.